This T cell receptor beta chain was sequenced in a study of low-dose radiotherapy and immunotherapy resistance in tumors. The overall study: Every six weeks patients received intravenous ipilimumab 1 mg/kg, and every two weeks they received intravenous nivolumab 240 mg.

The J segment lost 6 bases and the V segment lost 6 bases, leaving 11 bases of the junction unmatched. The CDR3 is made up of 15 amino acids. Germline values: CDR1 SGHAT, CDR2 FQNNGV. cDNA synthesis used a TRAV/TRBV-specific primer set for both chains. The TCRs were subjected to amplification over roughly 18 PCR cycles employing a constant-region primer in conjunction with a V-primer adapter. Using its own MiXCR run on the reads, TCRdb lists one record per CDR3 protein. The sample consists of 50,000 or so distinct CDR3 sequences, about 23% of them appearing once. As for time point: after trial treatment. Treatment given: LDRT plus nivolumab, ipilimumab, low-dose cyclophosphamide and aspirin (RACIN trial). Donors, who were enrolled in a single-arm phase I dose-escalation trial, received nivolumab, ipilimumab, aspirin, low-dose cyclophosphamide and low-dose radiotherapy. Patients who could take part had advanced solid tumors with no tumor-infiltrating lymphocytes.

This clonotype was seen many times. Sequencing was performed on PBMCs, taken after low-dose radiotherapy plus immunotherapy. This TCR was recovered from a male donor with prostate cancer. The chain carries TRBV11-2 and TRBJ2-1, with 7 positions matching TRBD1. CDR3: CASSPTRGRGNEQFF. The CDR3 DNA is TGTGCCAGCAGTCCAACGAGGGGGCGCGGCAATGAGCAGTTCTTC.